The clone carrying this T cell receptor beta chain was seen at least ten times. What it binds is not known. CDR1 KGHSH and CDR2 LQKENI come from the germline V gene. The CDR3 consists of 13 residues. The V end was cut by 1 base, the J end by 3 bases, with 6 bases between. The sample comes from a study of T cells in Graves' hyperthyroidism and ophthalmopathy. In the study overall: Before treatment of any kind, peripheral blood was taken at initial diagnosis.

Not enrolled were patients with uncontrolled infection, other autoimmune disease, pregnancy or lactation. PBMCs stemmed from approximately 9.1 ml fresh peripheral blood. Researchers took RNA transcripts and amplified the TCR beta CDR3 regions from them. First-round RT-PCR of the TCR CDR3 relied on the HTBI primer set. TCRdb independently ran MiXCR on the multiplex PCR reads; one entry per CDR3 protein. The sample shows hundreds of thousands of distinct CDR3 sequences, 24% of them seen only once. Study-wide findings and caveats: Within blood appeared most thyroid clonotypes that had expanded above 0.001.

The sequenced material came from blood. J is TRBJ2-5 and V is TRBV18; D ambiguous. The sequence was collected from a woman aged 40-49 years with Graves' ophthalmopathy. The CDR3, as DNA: TGTGCCAGCTCACCACGAATAGAAGAGACCCAGTACTTC. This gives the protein CASSPRIEETQYF.